This TCR beta chain was recorded in a study of identifying expanded T cells in peripheral blood. Produced via immunoSEQ multiplex PCR; TCRdb's table is partial and in-frame only. The sample records about 91,000 clones, around 89% being singletons. Comment on this clone: Its target is not known.

Overall study results and limits: Variance in clone template counts between approximately two-week samples significantly increased with total template count across all healthy donors. About 1.2 clones differed between technical replicates, versus approximately 16 and 20 over time.

Collection occurred without any documented infections or immune events in donors. The receptor was derived from a person aged 18 to 75 in good health. The sequenced sample was blood.

The CDR3 is CASSPPVETGELFF. The CDR3 nucleotides read TGTGCCAGCTCACCACCGGTTGAAACCGGGGAGCTGTTTTTT. This chain links TRBV18 with TRBJ2-2; D uncertain. Germline V lookup: CDR1 KGHSH, CDR2 LQKENI. The CDR3 is 14 amino acids. Trimming took 0 bases from V and 5 from J, leaving 7 bases between them. Variable domain in full (rest from reference TRBV18 and TRBJ2-2): NAGVMQNPRHLVRRRGQEARLRCSPMKGHSHVYWYRQLPEEGLKFMVYLQKENIIDESGMPKERFSAEFPKEGPSILRIQQVVRGDSAAYFCASSPPVETGELFFGEGSRLTVL.